This TCR beta chain originates from a study of T cells in tuberculosis. The V gene's germline CDR1 is GTSNPN and CDR2 SVGIG (reference sequence). V lost 0 bases and J 2 bases, leaving 13 bases between the germline ends. The CDR3 runs 15 residues. TCRdb's copy holds only in-frame clones and misses some; the assay was immunoSEQ multiplex PCR. The data hold 35,000 to 50,000 clones, with roughly 94% observed a single time. Sequencing was performed on PBMCs. The sequence came from a donor aged 10-29 years with latent tuberculosis or without tuberculosis infection. Some clones in this sample may be carry-over from other donors' samples. The chain links TRBV30 to TRBJ1-1; D may be TRBD1 (5 bases). CDR3 sequence reads: CAWSVGRTHNTEAFF. In DNA, the CDR3 is TGTGCCTGGAGTGTCGGCCGGACACATAACACTGAAGCTTTCTTT. The variable domain in full, with the rest retrieved from reference TRBV30 and TRBJ1-1, is SQTIHQWPATLVQPVGSPLSLECTVEGTSNPNLYWYRQAAGRGLQLLFYSVGIGQISSEVPQNLSASRPQDRQFILSSKKLLLSDSGFYLCAWSVGRTHNTEAFFGQGTRLTVV.